This TCR beta chain comes out of a study of post-analysis software for immune sequencing data. Study summary: As for disease course, relapsing-remitting, secondary progressive and progressive-relapsing multiple sclerosis were all included.

Study results and caveats: Controls had significantly higher normalized Chao1 diversity than multiple sclerosis patients. Roughly five TRBV segments appeared more often in patients than in controls, and TRBV5-6, TRBV5-1 and TRBV20-1 were among these. Same-batch samples co-clustered strongly by F measure.

The CDR3 loop spans 16 amino acids. Trimming took 6 bases from V and 0 from J, leaving 18 bases between them. In germline, CDR1 is DFQATT, CDR2 SNEGSKA (reference sequence). TCR beta libraries were prepared from cDNA with unique molecular identifiers. A population of about 1 to 11 million T cells gave rise to about half a million cDNA molecules. TCRdb fed the PCR reads into MiXCR, producing one record per CDR3 protein. The sample has about 460,000 distinct CDR3 sequences, approximately 45% seen once. On this clonotype itself: Antigen specificity is unknown. No conserved phenylalanine or tryptophan is present at the end of the CDR3, so a read error is the likely explanation.

This clonotype originated in a girl under 18 with multiple sclerosis. Sequenced input: blood. The chain uses TRBV20-1 and TRBJ2-1, with a tentative D call TRBD2 (6 bases). CDR3 in amino acids: CSAVRDSQSSYNEQFC. CDR3 sequence (DNA): TGCAGTGCGGTCCGGGACTCCCAGAGCTCCTACAATGAGCAGTTCTGC.